This T cell receptor beta chain was recorded in a study of beta chain features in type 1 diabetes. Study-wide results and caveats: Shortening of TCRB CDR3s, moderate but significant, appeared in all four CD4+ subsets of Type 1 diabetes patients. The VDJ junctions of type 1 diabetes patients carried fewer insertions and more deletions. PCR could preferentially amplify shorter templates, alike in patients and controls.

Stem cell-like memory, regulatory, central memory and naive CD4+ cells were sorted via CD45RO/CCR7/CD25/CD127/CD95/CD27. Regarding this clone: Its antigen is unknown.

Expressed TCRB transcripts were sequenced, since all the RNA that had been isolated was reverse transcribed. Clones were read by immunoSEQ multiplex PCR, and TCRdb kept only the in-frame ones, dropping some. The table has a few hundred thousand clones, around 16% seen once. V dropped 6 bases and J dropped 0 bases, with 12 bases sitting between them. CDR1 LNHDA and CDR2 SQIVND come from the germline V gene (reference sequence). This CDR3 spans 14 amino acids. The chain joins TRBV19 to TRBJ2-7; maybe TRBD1 (6 bases). This receptor was obtained from a man younger than 35 with type 1 diabetes. Sequenced material: naive CD4+ T cells from blood. The CDR3 coding sequence is TGTGCCAGTAGCCCAGACAGGCCCTCCTACGAGCAGTACTTC. It yields the protein CASSPDRPSYEQYF.